The 21 T cell receptor beta chains reported below all come from one sample, sequenced in a study of T-cell reconstitution after alpha-beta-depleted transplantation in children. Unique molecular identifiers were incorporated when the TCRbeta library was constructed. One entry per CDR3 protein, called by TCRdb with MiXCR from the PCR reads. Of about 290,000 distinct CDR3 sequences in the sample, 10% are singletons; the top ten hold 7.5%. Sample: PBMCs, taken before TCRalphabeta/CD19-depleted stem cell transplant. Receptors originate from a boy younger than two with acute myeloid leukemia, due to receive a stem cell transplant.

This clonotype was recorded many times. The V gene is TRBV28, the J gene TRBJ2-1; 10 bases map to TRBD2. This CDR3 has 16 amino acids. The trim removed 1 base at V and 8 bases at J, leaving 8 bases unmatched. Germline V gene data show CDR1 as MDHEN and CDR2 as SYDVKM. The CDR3: CASSLYRLAGVHEQFF. The CDR3 DNA follows: TGTGCCAGCAGTTTATATCGGCTAGCGGGAGTCCATGAGCAGTTCTTC.

The sample holds many counts of this clonotype. The chain is built from TRBV5-1 and TRBJ2-7, with 9 bases lining up with TRBD1. This CDR3 is 16 amino acids long. Germline CDR1 reads SGHRS; CDR2 reads YFSETQ. Trimming took 3 bases from V and 2 from J; bases not matched to a gene: 9. DNA of the CDR3: TGCGCCAGCAGCTGGGATTGGGACAGGGACCCCTACGAGCAGTACTTC. This translates into CASSWDWDRDPYEQYF.

This clonotype came up many times. This rearrangement joins TRBV7-2 to TRBJ2-1; D possibly matches TRBD1 or TRBD2 (5 bases each). This CDR3 is 15 amino acids long. The V and J ends lost 6 bases and 2 bases respectively, with 14 bases between them. CDR1 is SGHTA, CDR2 FQGNSA, per germline. CDR3 protein: CASRSPGTPYNEQFF. The CDR3 DNA is TGTGCCAGCAGATCCCCAGGGACCCCCTACAATGAGCAGTTCTTC.

This clonotype was seen more than once but under ten times. This chain connects TRBV7-2 to TRBJ2-7, with 12 bases matching TRBD2. Germline V gives CDR1 SGHTA, CDR2 FQGNSA. The CDR3 is made up of 14 amino acids. After removal of 5 bases from V and 4 bases from J, the junction contained 3 bases not matched to a gene. As DNA, the CDR3 is TGTGCCAGCAGCCCTAGCGGGGGGGAATACGAGCAGTACTTC. It is translated as CASSPSGGEYEQYF. The full variable domain, in which reference TRBV7-2 and TRBJ2-7 provide the parts outside the CDR3, is GAGVSQSPSNKVTEKGKDVELRCDPISGHTALYWYRQSLGQGLEFLIYFQGNSAPDKSGLPSDRFSAERTGGSVSTLTIQRTQQEDSAVYLCASSPSGGEYEQYFGPGTRLTVT.

On this clonotype itself: Since a much larger clone is just one base distant, this may be a read error. J is TRBJ1-5 and V is TRBV6-6; no clear D. CDR3 length equals 13 residues. Looked up from germline, CDR1 is MNHNY and CDR2 is SVGAGI (reference sequence). CDR3 residues: CASREDGNQPHHF. The CDR3 bases are TGTGCCAGCAGGGAGGACGGCAATCAGCCCCATCATTTT.

A note on this clonotype: Given a much more abundant clone one base away, this may be a read error. The chain is built from TRBV11-1 and TRBJ2-1; D is undetermined. CDR3 length: 14 amino acids. V lost 5 bases, J lost 9 bases, and 17 bases lay in between. In germline, CDR1 is SGHAT, CDR2 FQDESV (reference sequence). CDR3 loop: CASSITEAPGEQFF. CDR3 in DNA: TGTGCCAGCAGCATAACAGAGGCGCCCGGTGAGCAGTTCTTC. The variable domain in full, with the rest retrieved from reference TRBV11-1 and TRBJ2-1, is EAEVAQSPRYKITEKSQAVAFWCDPISGHATLYWYRQILGQGPELLVQFQDESVVDDSQLPKDRFSAERLKGVDSTLKIQPAELGDSAMYLCASSITEAPGEQFFGPGTRLTVL.

This clonotype was detected ten times or more. This chain joins TRBV11-3 and TRBJ1-2, with D tentatively TRBD1 (6 bases). Germline loops: CDR1 SGHNT, CDR2 YENEEA. V dropped 0 bases and J dropped 3 bases, with 14 bases sitting between them. The CDR3 extends over 16 amino acids. This chain's CDR3 is CASSLDLGAKDYGYTF. For the CDR3, the DNA is TGTGCCAGCAGCTTAGACCTGGGGGCCAAGGACTATGGCTACACCTTC.

This clonotype was observed many times. This chain joins TRBV4-2 and TRBJ2-1; TRBD1 matches at 8 bases. There are 16 residues in the CDR3. With V trimmed by 2 bases and J by 0 bases, 3 bases remained unmatched. Germline V gives CDR1 LGHNA, CDR2 YNFKEQ. CDR3 residues: CASSQSGQDSYNEQFF. CDR3 DNA sequence: TGTGCCAGCAGCCAATCGGGACAGGACTCCTACAATGAGCAGTTCTTC.

CDR3 residues: CASSWGDSSDTQYF. The CDR3 region has the DNA TGTGCCAGCAGTTGGGGGGACAGTTCAGATACGCAGTATTTT. The rearrangement joins TRBV12-3 or TRBV12-4 to TRBJ2-3, with D possibly being TRBD1 (7 bases). V was trimmed by 4 bases and J by 4 bases, leaving 12 bases between them. This CDR3 spans 14 amino acids.

A few counts support this clonotype. This chain links TRBV14 with TRBJ2-1; 11 nucleotides match TRBD2. The J segment lost 8 bases and the V segment lost 2 bases, leaving 11 bases of the junction unmatched. The CDR3 has 17 residues. Germline CDR1 is SGHDN and CDR2 is FVKESK. The CDR3 DNA is TGTGCCAGCAGCCAAATAGCGGGAGGGCCGTTTATATATGAGCAGTTCTTC. Its translation: CASSQIAGGPFIYEQFF.

This clonotype was detected a few times. This rearrangement joins TRBV15 to TRBJ2-3; D might be TRBD2 (6 bases). Trimming stripped 0 bases from V and 0 bases from J, with 10 bases between. CDR1 is LNHNV, CDR2 YYDKDF, per germline (reference sequence). The length of the CDR3 is 16 residues. This CDR3 is CATSRDLAASTDTQYF. In DNA, the CDR3 is TGTGCCACCAGCAGAGATTTAGCGGCAAGCACAGATACGCAGTATTTT. The complete variable domain, with remaining parts taken from reference TRBV15 and TRBJ2-3, reads DAMVIQNPRYQVTQFGKPVTLSCSQTLNHNVMYWYQQKSSQAPKLLFHYYDKDFNNEADTPDNFQSRRPNTSFCFLDIRSPGLGDTAMYLCATSRDLAASTDTQYFGPGTRLTVL.

This clonotype has a count of ten or more. J is TRBJ2-1 and V is TRBV4-3; TRBD2 agrees at 9 bases. The germline gives CDR1 LGHNA, CDR2 YSLEER. The length of the CDR3 is 15 residues. V lost 1 base, J lost 8 bases, and 6 bases stayed unmatched. For the CDR3, the DNA is TGCGCCAGCAGCCAAGGGGCGGGAGGGCCCTATGAGCAGTTCTTC. It codes for CASSQGAGGPYEQFF.

This clonotype appeared many times. The chain recombines TRBV28 with TRBJ2-3, with 10 bases identical to TRBD1. Germline CDR1 and CDR2: MDHEN and SYDVKM. The CDR3 runs 16 residues. With V trimmed by 10 bases and J by 5 bases, 15 bases remained unmatched. This CDR3 is CATKVWRGTGEDTQYF. In DNA form, the CDR3 reads TGTGCCACCAAAGTTTGGAGGGGGACAGGGGAAGATACGCAGTATTTT.

This sequence joins TRBV3-1 and TRBJ2-2; D gene unclear. V lost 1 base and J lost 7, with 10 bases in between. The CDR3 runs 14 residues. The germline V gene encodes CDR1 LGHDT and CDR2 YNNKEL (reference sequence). CDR3: CASSQVRVGGELFF. CDR3 in DNA: TGTGCCAGCAGCCAAGTCCGGGTTGGCGGGGAGCTGTTTTTT.

This clonotype has ten or more counts. V is TRBV12-3 or TRBV12-4 and J is TRBJ1-1, with D unresolved. V lost 6 bases, J lost 8 bases, and 10 bases lay in between. The CDR3 length is 11 residues. Written as DNA, the CDR3 is TGTGCCAGCAGGCAGACTCAGGAAGCTTTCTTT. Protein sequence: CASRQTQEAFF.

This clonotype was counted ten times or more. CDR3 DNA: TGTGCCAGCAGTGAATATCAGATTTCTACGGGGGTTTCCCGCACCGGGGAGCTGTTTTTT. Amino acids: CASSEYQISTGVSRTGELFF. This chain links TRBV25-1 with TRBJ2-2, with a weak D call TRBD2 (6 bases). CDR1 is MGHDK and CDR2 is SYGVNS in the germline V gene. V lost 0 bases and J lost 4, with 24 bases in between. This CDR3 comprises 20 residues.

Ten or more counts support this clonotype. This sequence joins TRBV7-9 and TRBJ2-7, with D uncertain. Germline V gene sequence: CDR1 SEHNR, CDR2 FQNEAQ (reference sequence). The CDR3 is 15 residues long. Trimming took off 7 bases at V and 3 bases at J, with 19 bases between the two ends. CDR3 region: CASTLGVGIFYEQYF. The CDR3 coding sequence is TGTGCCAGCACCCTTGGGGTTGGTATATTCTACGAGCAGTACTTC.

This clonotype was seen at least ten times. The rearrangement joins TRBV20-1 to TRBJ2-4; D is tentatively TRBD1 or TRBD2 (5 bases each). Germline V gene sequence: CDR1 DFQATT, CDR2 SNEGSKA (reference sequence). CDR3 size: 14 residues. Trimming took off 6 bases at V and 0 bases at J, with 12 bases between the two ends. CDR3 bases: TGCAGTGCAACATTCGGGGCAGCCAAAAACATTCAGTACTTC. Protein product: CSATFGAAKNIQYF.

About this clonotype itself: A much bigger clone sits one base away, suggesting this may be a read error. The J gene is TRBJ2-1, the V gene TRBV5-1, with 11 bases that match TRBD2. CDR1 SGHRS and CDR2 YFSETQ come from the germline V gene. CDR3 length equals 14 residues. The J segment lost 13 bases and the V segment lost 6 bases, leaving 12 bases of the junction unmatched. The chain's CDR3 is CASNTSGSFTDQFF. The CDR3 DNA is TGCGCCAGCAACACTAGCGGGAGTTTTACTGATCAGTTCTTC.

There are many counts of this clonotype. The chain has TRBV7-8 and TRBJ2-7, with 12 nucleotides matching TRBD2. Germline loops: CDR1 SGHVS, CDR2 FQNEAQ. V lost 1 base and J lost 2; bases outside the gene matches: 6. This CDR3 has 17 amino acids. Here the CDR3 DNA reads TGTGCCAGCAGCTTAGTGTTAACTAGCGGGGGGCCCTACGAGCAGTACTTC. It codes for CASSLVLTSGGPYEQYF.

This clonotype came up many times. The gene calls are TRBV20-1 and TRBJ2-1; 14 positions agree with TRBD2. CDR3 length equals 18 residues. Per the germline V gene, CDR1 is DFQATT and CDR2 is SNEGSKA (reference sequence). Losses at the gene ends were 3 bases for V and 0 bases for J; bases not matched to a gene: 7. This CDR3 reads CSARTSGRGRSSYNEQFF. The CDR3 region has the DNA TGCAGTGCTAGGACTAGCGGGAGGGGTCGGAGCTCCTACAATGAGCAGTTCTTC.